The 3 T cell receptor beta chains reported below all come from one sample, sequenced in a study of blood T cell repertoires in COVID-19. Generated by immunoSEQ multiplex PCR, the TCRdb table keeps only in-frame clones and is missing some. The table has about 250,000 clones, over 75% seen once. Sequencing used PBMCs or T cells enriched from blood (not recorded which). The receptors here all came from a woman younger than 30 who had recovered from COVID-19.

The V and J genes are TRBV6-5 and TRBJ1-5; 8 nucleotides align to TRBD1. Germline V gene sequence: CDR1 MNHEY, CDR2 SVGAGI. The CDR3 covers 14 residues. V lost 6 bases, J lost 7 bases, and 8 bases stayed unmatched. CDR3 DNA sequence: TGTGCCAGCAGAAACAGGGGGAGAGGACAGCCCCAGCATTTT. It translates to CASRNRGRGQPQHF.

The genes are TRBV10-3 and TRBJ1-6; TRBD1 is a possible D gene (5 bases). The CDR3 covers 13 residues. Germline CDR1 is ENHRY and CDR2 is SYGVKD. The V end was cut by 4 bases, the J end by 9 bases, with 10 bases between. The CDR3 here is CAISGEGVSPLHF. Here the CDR3 DNA reads TGTGCCATCAGTGGAGAAGGGGTTTCACCCCTCCACTTT.

V and J are TRBV12-3 or TRBV12-4 and TRBJ1-3; D call uncertain. The CDR3 has 13 residues. V was trimmed by 8 bases and J by 0 bases, leaving 8 bases between them. DNA of the CDR3: TGTGCCAGCGGCTGGTCCTCTGGAAACACCATATATTTT. Amino acids: CASGWSSGNTIYF.